The rows below give T cell receptor beta chains drawn from one sample of a study of T cell responses to AZD1222 COVID-19 vaccine. Assay: immunoSEQ multiplex PCR; the TCRdb copy retains only in-frame clones and omits some. Of 70,000 to 75,000 clones listed, around 80% are singletons. The material was peripheral blood, obtained 28 days after the second AZD1222 dose. The origin of the receptors is an adult who received the AZD1222 COVID-19 vaccine. The CDR3 runs from the conserved cysteine through the conserved F or W. The D gene is left open where the match is weak. Only some rows state a clone size, as once, few, many or a class for expanded clones.

d_call	v_call	clone_size	j_call	cdr3_aa	cdr3_nt
.	TRBV19	.	TRBJ2-2	CASSSGGLTGELFF	TGTGCCAGTAGTAGCGGGGGCCTCACCGGGGAGCTGTTTTTT
TRBD1	TRBV28	.	TRBJ2-3	CASSPRDSASTDTQYF	TGTGCCAGCAGTCCCCGGGACAGTGCTAGCACAGATACGCAGTATTTT
TRBD1	TRBV19	.	TRBJ1-1	CASSILPQGAGTEAFF	TGTGCCAGTAGTATCCTACCCCAGGGGGCTGGAACTGAAGCTTTCTTT
.	TRBV11-2	.	TRBJ2-7	CASQKTGNSYEQYF	TGTGCCAGCCAGAAAACAGGGAACTCCTACGAGCAGTACTTC
.	TRBV27	.	TRBJ2-7	CASSFGSAYEQYF	TGTGCCAGCAGTTTCGGGTCCGCCTACGAGCAGTACTTC
TRBD2	TRBV7-9	.	TRBJ2-7	CASSARPGLAGEQYF	TGTGCCAGCAGCGCCCGGCCGGGACTAGCCGGAGAGCAGTACTTC
TRBD2	TRBV6-4	few	TRBJ2-7	CARPGLASLETYEQYF	TGTGCCAGACCTGGACTAGCTTCACTAGAAACCTACGAGCAGTACTTC
.	TRBV21-1	.	TRBJ2-7	CASMKADFSYGTSGRAGDEQYF	TGTGCCAGCATGAAGGCCGATTTCTCATACGGGACTAGCGGGAGGGCCGGGGACGAGCAGTACTTC
.	TRBV3-1/TRBV3-2	.	TRBJ1-2	CASGGGANYGYTF	TGTGCCAGCGGGGGGGGAGCTAACTATGGCTACACCTTC
.	TRBV19	few	TRBJ2-3	CASSIQGGADTQYF	TGTGCCAGTAGTATCCAGGGGGGGGCAGATACGCAGTATTTT
TRBD1	TRBV27	.	TRBJ2-1	CASRLTGVTEQFF	TGTGCCAGCAGACTGACAGGGGTCACTGAGCAGTTCTTC
.	TRBV28	.	TRBJ2-1	CASSPLLSYNEQFF	TGTGCCAGCAGTCCCCTTCTCTCCTACAATGAGCAGTTCTTC
.	TRBV3-1/TRBV3-2	.	TRBJ1-2	CASSPLQGFTYGYTF	TGTGCCAGCAGCCCCCTACAGGGATTCACCTATGGCTACACCTTC
.	TRBV5-1	once	TRBJ2-7	CASSLIGLGYEQYF	TGCGCCAGCAGCTTGATAGGGCTCGGGTACGAGCAGTACTTC
TRBD1	TRBV5-1	once	TRBJ2-3	CASSWGTGTGNTDTQYF	TGCGCCAGCAGCTGGGGGACCGGGACAGGTAACACAGATACGCAGTATTTT
.	TRBV20-1	.	TRBJ1-2	CSAPPVYGYTF	TGCAGTGCTCCCCCAGTCTATGGCTACACCTTC
.	TRBV2	.	TRBJ1-4	CAGGQRPVNEKLFF	TGTGCCGGCGGACAGAGGCCAGTTAATGAAAAACTGTTTTTT
TRBD1	TRBV28	.	TRBJ1-6	CASREGRKDRAVSPLHF	TGTGCCAGCAGAGAAGGCAGAAAGGACAGGGCAGTTTCACCCCTCCACTTT
.	TRBV4-3	few	TRBJ1-2	CASSHGQWRDGYTF	TGCGCCAGCAGCCATGGACAGTGGAGGGATGGCTACACCTTC
TRBD2	TRBV20-1	once	TRBJ2-2	CSASFPSGGLPLSNTGELFF	TGCAGTGCTAGTTTTCCTAGCGGGGGGCTTCCTCTATCCAACACCGGGGAGCTGTTTTTT
.	TRBV7-2	.	TRBJ1-5	CASSRDGYSNQPQHF	TGTGCCAGCAGCCGGGACGGTTATAGCAATCAGCCCCAGCATTTT
TRBD2	TRBV12-3/TRBV12-4	few	TRBJ2-7	CASGRALGEQYF	TGTGCCAGCGGGAGGGCCCTGGGGGAGCAGTACTTC
TRBD1	TRBV7-2	.	TRBJ2-7	CASSSTGTGSYEQYF	TGTGCCAGCAGTTCTACCGGGACAGGGTCCTACGAGCAGTACTTC
.	TRBV30	.	TRBJ2-7	CAWSPGPLREQYF	TGTGCCTGGAGCCCAGGACCTCTACGTGAGCAGTACTTC